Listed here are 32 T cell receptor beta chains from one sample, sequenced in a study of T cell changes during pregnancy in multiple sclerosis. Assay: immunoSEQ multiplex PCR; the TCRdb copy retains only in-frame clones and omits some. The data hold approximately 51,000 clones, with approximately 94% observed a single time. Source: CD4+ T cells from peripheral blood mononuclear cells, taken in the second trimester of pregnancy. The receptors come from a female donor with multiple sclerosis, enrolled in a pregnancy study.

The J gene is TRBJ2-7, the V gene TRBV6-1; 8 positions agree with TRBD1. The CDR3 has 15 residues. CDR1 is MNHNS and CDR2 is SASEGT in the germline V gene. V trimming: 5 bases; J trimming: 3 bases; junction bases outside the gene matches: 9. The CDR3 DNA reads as TGTGCCAGCAGTCCCTCGATAACAGGGGGCTACGAGCAGTACTTC. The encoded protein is CASSPSITGGYEQYF.

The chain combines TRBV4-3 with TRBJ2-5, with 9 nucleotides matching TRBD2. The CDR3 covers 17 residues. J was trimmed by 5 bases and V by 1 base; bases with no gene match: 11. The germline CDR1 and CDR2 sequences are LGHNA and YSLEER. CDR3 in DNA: TGCGCCAGCAGCCAAGGGGGCGGGGGGGCCAGTCGGGAGACCCAGTACTTC. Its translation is CASSQGGGGASRETQYF.

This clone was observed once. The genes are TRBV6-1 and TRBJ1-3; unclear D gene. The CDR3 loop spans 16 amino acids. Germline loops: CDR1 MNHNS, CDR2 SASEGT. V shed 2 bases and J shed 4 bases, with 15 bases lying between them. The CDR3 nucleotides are TGTGCCAGCAGTGAATCGGTTCTGGTATTAGGAAACACCATATATTTT. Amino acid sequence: CASSESVLVLGNTIYF.

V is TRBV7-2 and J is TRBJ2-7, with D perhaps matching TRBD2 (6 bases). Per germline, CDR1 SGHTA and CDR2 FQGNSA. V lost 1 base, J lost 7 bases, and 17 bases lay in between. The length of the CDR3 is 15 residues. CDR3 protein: CASSLGVGSGWEQYF. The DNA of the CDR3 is TGTGCCAGCAGCTTAGGGGTAGGGAGCGGGTGGGAGCAGTACTTC.

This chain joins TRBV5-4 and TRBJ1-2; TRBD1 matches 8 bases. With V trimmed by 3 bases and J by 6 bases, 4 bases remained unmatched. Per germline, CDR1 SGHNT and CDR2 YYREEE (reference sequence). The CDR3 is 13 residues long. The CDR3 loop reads CASSSRGLDGYTF. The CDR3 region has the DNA TGTGCCAGCAGCTCCAGGGGGCTGGATGGCTACACCTTC.

The CDR3 DNA reads TGCGCCAGCAGCCAAGAAACAGGGTATTATGGCTACACCTTC. This codes for CASSQETGYYGYTF. The chain employs TRBV4-1 and TRBJ1-2, with D possibly matching TRBD1 (6 bases). The CDR3 covers 14 residues. V lost 0 bases, J lost 5 bases, and 10 bases lay in between. CDR1 is MGHRA, CDR2 YSYEKL, per germline.

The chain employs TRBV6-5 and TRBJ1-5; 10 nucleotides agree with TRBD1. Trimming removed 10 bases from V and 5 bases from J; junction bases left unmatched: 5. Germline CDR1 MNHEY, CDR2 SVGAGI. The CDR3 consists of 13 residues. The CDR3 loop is CATATGGYQPQHF. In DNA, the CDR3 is TGTGCCACTGCGACAGGGGGCTATCAGCCCCAGCATTTT.

The CDR3 DNA reads as TGTGCCAGTAGTAAGGACAGGGGACGAAGAGGGACAGATACGCAGTATTTT. Residues: CASSKDRGRRGTDTQYF. The chain has TRBV19 and TRBJ2-3; 9 nucleotides agree with TRBD1. This CDR3 contains 17 residues. Germline assignment: CDR1 LNHDA and CDR2 SQIVND (reference sequence). V lost 4 bases to trimming and J lost 3 bases; unmatched junction nucleotides: 11.

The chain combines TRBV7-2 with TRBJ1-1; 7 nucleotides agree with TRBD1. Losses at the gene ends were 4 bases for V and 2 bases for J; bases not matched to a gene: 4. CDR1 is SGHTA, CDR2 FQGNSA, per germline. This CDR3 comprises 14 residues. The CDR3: CASSSRDRNTEAFF. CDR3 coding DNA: TGTGCCAGCAGCTCCCGGGACAGAAACACTGAAGCTTTCTTT.

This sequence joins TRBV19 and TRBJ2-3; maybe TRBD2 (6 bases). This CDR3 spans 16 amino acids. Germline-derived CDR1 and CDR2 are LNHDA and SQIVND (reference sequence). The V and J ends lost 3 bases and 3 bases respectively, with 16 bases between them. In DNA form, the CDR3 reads TGTGCCAGTAGTATTCGAAATCCAGGGAGGACAGATACGCAGTATTTT. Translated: CASSIRNPGRTDTQYF.

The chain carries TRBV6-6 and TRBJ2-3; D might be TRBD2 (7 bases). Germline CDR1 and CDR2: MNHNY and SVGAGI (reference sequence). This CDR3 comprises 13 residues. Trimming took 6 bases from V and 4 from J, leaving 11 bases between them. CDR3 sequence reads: CASRPGGADTQYF. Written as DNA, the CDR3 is TGTGCCAGCAGGCCGGGGGGCGCAGATACGCAGTATTTT.

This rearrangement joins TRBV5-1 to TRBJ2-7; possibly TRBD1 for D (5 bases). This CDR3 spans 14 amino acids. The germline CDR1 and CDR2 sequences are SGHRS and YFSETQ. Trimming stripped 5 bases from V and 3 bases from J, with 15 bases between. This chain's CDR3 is CASSYGQYGYEQYF. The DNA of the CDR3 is TGCGCCAGCAGTTACGGACAATACGGCTACGAGCAGTACTTC.

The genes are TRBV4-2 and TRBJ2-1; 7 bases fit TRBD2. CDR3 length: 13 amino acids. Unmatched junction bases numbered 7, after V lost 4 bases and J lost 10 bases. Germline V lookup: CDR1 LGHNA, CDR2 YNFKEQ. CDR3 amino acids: CASSPPGAGEQFF. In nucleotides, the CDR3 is TGTGCCAGCAGCCCCCCGGGAGCGGGAGAGCAGTTCTTC.

This CDR3 is CASSLERGNEQFF. The DNA of the CDR3 is TGTGCCAGCAGCTTAGAACGCGGCAATGAGCAGTTCTTC. This chain connects TRBV11-1 to TRBJ2-1; D is unclear. Germline V gives CDR1 SGHAT, CDR2 FQDESV (reference sequence). Trimming shortened V by 1 base and J by 6 bases, and 7 bases separated the two germline ends. The CDR3 is 13 amino acids.

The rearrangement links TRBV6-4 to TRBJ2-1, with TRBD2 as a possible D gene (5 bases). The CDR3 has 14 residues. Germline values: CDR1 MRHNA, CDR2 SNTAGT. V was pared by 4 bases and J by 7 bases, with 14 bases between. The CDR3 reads CASSALANGNEQFF. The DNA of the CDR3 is TGTGCCAGCAGTGCCTTAGCGAATGGGAATGAGCAGTTCTTC.

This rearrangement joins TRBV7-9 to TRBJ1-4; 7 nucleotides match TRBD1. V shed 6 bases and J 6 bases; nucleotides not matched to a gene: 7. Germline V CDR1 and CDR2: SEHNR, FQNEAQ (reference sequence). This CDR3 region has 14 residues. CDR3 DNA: TGTGCCAGCAGTCCCAGGGGGGCTGATGAAAAACTGTTTTTT. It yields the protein CASSPRGADEKLFF. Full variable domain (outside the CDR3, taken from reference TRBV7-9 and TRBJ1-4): DTGVSQNPRHKITKRGQNVTFRCDPISEHNRLYWYRQTLGQGPEFLTYFQNEAQLEKSRLLSDRFSAERPKGSFSTLEIQRTEQGDSAMYLCASSPRGADEKLFFGSGTQLSVL.

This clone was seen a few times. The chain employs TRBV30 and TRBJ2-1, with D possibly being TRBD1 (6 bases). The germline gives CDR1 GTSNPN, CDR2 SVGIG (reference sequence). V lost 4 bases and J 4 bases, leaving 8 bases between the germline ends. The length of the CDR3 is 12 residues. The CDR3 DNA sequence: TGTGCCTGGAAGGACAGTTACAATGAGCAGTTCTTC. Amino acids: CAWKDSYNEQFF.

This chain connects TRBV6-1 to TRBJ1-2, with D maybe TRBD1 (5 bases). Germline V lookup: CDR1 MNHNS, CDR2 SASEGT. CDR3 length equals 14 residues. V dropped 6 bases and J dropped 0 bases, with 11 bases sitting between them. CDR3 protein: CASRRQIANYGYTF. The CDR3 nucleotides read TGTGCCAGCAGGAGACAGATAGCTAACTATGGCTACACCTTC.

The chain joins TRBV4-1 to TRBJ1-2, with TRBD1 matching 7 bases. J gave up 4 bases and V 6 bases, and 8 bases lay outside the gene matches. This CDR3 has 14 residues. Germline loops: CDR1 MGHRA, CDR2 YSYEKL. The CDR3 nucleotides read TGCGCCAGCAGAGTAACAGGGGTTGGCTATGGCTACACCTTC. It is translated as CASRVTGVGYGYTF.

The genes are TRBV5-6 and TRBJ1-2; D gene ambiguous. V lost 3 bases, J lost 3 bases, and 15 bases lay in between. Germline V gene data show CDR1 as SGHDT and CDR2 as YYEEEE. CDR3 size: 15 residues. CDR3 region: CASSSTIDTDYGYTF. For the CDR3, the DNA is TGTGCCAGCAGCTCAACAATCGACACCGACTATGGCTACACCTTC.

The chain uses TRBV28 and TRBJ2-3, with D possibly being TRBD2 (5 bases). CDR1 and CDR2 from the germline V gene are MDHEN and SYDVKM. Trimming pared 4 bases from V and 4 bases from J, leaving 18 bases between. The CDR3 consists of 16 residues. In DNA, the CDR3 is TGTGCCAGCAGTTCCCCGGAACTAGTAATTTCAGATACGCAGTATTTT. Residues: CASSSPELVISDTQYF.

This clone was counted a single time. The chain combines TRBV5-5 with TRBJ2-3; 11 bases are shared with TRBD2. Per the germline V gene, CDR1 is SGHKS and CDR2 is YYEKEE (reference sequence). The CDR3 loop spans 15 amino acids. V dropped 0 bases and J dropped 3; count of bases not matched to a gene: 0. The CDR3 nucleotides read TGTGCCAGCAGCTTGGTAGCGGGGGGGACAGATACGCAGTATTTT. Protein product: CASSLVAGGTDTQYF.

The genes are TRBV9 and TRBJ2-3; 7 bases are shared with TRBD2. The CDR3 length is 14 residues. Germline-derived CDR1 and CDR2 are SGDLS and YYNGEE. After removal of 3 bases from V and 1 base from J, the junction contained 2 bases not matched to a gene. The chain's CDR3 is CASSAGLGTDTQYF. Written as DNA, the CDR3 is TGTGCCAGCAGCGCCGGACTAGGCACAGATACGCAGTATTTT.

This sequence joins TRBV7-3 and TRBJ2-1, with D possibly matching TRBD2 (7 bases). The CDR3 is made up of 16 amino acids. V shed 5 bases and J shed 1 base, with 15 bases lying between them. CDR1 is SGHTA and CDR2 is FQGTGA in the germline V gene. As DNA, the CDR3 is TGTGCCAGCAGCGGACGTCGGGGGGCTTCCTACAATGAGCAGTTCTTC. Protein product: CASSGRRGASYNEQFF.

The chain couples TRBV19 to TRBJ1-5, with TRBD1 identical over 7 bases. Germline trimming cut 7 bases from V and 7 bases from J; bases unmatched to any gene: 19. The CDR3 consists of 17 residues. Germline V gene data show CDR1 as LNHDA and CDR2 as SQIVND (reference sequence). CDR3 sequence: CASTPPPGQVSRQPQHF. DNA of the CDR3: TGTGCCAGTACCCCACCCCCTGGACAGGTTTCTCGGCAGCCCCAGCATTTT.

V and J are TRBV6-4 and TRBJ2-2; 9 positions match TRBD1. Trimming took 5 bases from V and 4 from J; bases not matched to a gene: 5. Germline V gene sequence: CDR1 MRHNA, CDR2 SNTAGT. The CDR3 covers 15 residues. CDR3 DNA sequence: TGTGCCAGCAGTCCGAAGGACAGGGGCACCGGGGAGCTGTTTTTT. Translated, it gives CASSPKDRGTGELFF.

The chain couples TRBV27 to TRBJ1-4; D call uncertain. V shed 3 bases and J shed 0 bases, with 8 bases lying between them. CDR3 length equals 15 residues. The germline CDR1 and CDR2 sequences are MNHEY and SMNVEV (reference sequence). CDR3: CASSFTDATNEKLFF. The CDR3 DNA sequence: TGTGCCAGCAGTTTTACAGACGCAACTAATGAAAAACTGTTTTTT.

CDR3 residues: CIVRAIGTEAFF. The CDR3 bases are TGCATCGTGAGGGCCATAGGCACTGAAGCTTTCTTT. The J gene is TRBJ1-1, the V gene TRBV29-1; D gene uncertain. There are 12 residues in the CDR3. Germline assignment: CDR1 SQVTM and CDR2 ANQGSEA.

CDR3 region: CASSLVFSGDTDTQYF. The CDR3 DNA follows: TGTGCCAGCAGCTTAGTCTTCAGCGGGGACACAGATACGCAGTATTTT. The chain employs TRBV11-3 and TRBJ2-3, with 7 bases fitting TRBD2. With 1 base clipped from V and 2 bases from J, the junction kept 6 bases outside the gene matches. This CDR3 contains 16 residues. The V gene's germline CDR1 is SGHNT and CDR2 YENEEA.

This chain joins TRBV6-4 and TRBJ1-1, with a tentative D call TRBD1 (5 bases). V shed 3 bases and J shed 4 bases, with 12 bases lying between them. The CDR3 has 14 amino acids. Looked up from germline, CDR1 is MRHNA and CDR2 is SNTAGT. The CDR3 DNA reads TGTGCCAGCAGTGAAAAGGGGTTGAGCACTGAAGCTTTCTTT. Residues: CASSEKGLSTEAFF.

DNA for the CDR3: TGCAGCGTTGTTGTATGGGGCAGCTCCTACGAGCAGTACTTC. Translated: CSVVVWGSSYEQYF. V usage is TRBV29-1 and J usage is TRBJ2-7; a weak D match, TRBD1 (5 bases). Per germline, CDR1 SQVTM and CDR2 ANQGSEA. The CDR3 consists of 14 residues. V lost 4 bases, J lost 0 bases, and 13 bases lay in between.

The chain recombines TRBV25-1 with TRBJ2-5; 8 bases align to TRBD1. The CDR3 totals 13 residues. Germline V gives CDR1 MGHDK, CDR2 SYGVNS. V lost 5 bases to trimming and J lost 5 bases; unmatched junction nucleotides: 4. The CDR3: CASSRAGGETQYF. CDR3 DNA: TGTGCCAGCAGTAGGGCAGGGGGCGAGACCCAGTACTTC.